The source of this TCR beta chain is a study of TIL therapy for anti-PD-1-resistant metastatic lung cancer. On the study more broadly: Patients then received nivolumab; progressors got lymphodepletion, TIL and IL-2. Patients had a median age of approximately 56 years (range about 35-75).

The libraries were made with immunoSEQ v3. Method: immunoSEQ multiplex PCR; TCRdb's copy keeps in-frame clones and lacks some. The table includes 55,000 or so clones, 80% to 90% detected once. The germline V gene has CDR1 MNHEY and CDR2 SVGEGT. Trimming took 5 bases from V and 8 from J; bases not matched to a gene: 8. This CDR3 is 14 amino acids long. Note on this clone: Its antigen is unidentified.

The time point was: pre-treatment sample, taken before nivolumab and TIL therapy. Adults with stage 4 NSCLC were enrolled in a phase I trial. Study conclusions and caveats: This highly selected cohort may not generalize to typical lung cancer patients.

Material: blood, obtained at baseline. The chain combines TRBV6-2 or TRBV6-3 with TRBJ2-1; 8 bases agree with TRBD2. The receptor comes from a person aged 25-79 years with non-small cell lung cancer. The CDR3 DNA sequence: TGTGCCAGCAGTCGCCGACTAGCGAGCGATGAGCAGTTCTTC. Translation gives CASSRRLASDEQFF.